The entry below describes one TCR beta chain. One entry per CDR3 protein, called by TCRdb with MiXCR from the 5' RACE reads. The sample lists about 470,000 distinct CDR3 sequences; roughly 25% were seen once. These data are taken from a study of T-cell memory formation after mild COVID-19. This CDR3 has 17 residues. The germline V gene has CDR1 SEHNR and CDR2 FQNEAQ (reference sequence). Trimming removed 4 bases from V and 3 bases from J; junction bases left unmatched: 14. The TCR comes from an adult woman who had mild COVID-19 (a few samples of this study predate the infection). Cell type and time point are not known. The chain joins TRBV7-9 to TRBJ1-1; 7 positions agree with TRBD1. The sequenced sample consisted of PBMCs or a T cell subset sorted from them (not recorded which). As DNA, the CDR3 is TGTGCCAGCAGCTCAGGGGCCACAGGGGCCCCGGACACTGAAGCTTTCTTT. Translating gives CASSSGATGAPDTEAFF.